The clone carrying this T cell receptor beta chain has a handful of counts. The antigen remains undetermined. CDR3 length: 15 residues. Trimming cost V 4 bases and J 3 bases; bases outside gene matches: 6. Germline CDR1 SGDLS, CDR2 YYNGEE. For the second PCR, which ran for about 7 to 12 cycles, a sample-barcoded 5' primer and a J-beta primer mix were used. TCRdb re-called the 5' RACE reads through MiXCR, storing one row per CDR3 protein. The sample lists around 800,000 distinct CDR3 sequences; 50% to 65% were seen once. This entry belongs to a study of blood T cells in healthy people across ages. Study-level results: Estimates drawn from one million T cells were deemed to understate diversity.

The receptor comes from a man older than 75 in good health. Sequencing was performed on blood. V is TRBV9 and J is TRBJ1-2, with TRBD1 matching 10 bases. The CDR3 loop is CASSTGDRGDYGYTF. Here the CDR3 DNA reads TGTGCCAGCAGCACGGGGGACAGGGGTGACTATGGCTACACCTTC.